A selection of T cell receptor beta chains follows, all from one sample in a study of T cell repertoires in cytomegalovirus infection. TCRdb independently ran MiXCR on the reads; one entry per CDR3 protein. The data show approximately 750,000 distinct CDR3 sequences, with less than 40% seen just once and about 2.8% held by the top ten. The sequenced material came from PBMCs. The receptors here all came from a human donor in good health (CMV status not recorded). Some clones in this sample may be carry-over from other donors' samples. The CDR3 runs from the conserved cysteine through the conserved F or W. Each record gives: clone size, D gene, V gene, J gene, CDR3 protein, CDR3 DNA. A D gene is named only where the DNA matches it firmly. Clone size, where shown, is once, few, many, or a class for clones that have expanded.

>-|-|TRBV28|TRBJ2-7
CASSFGTRGGVSYEQYF
TGTGCCAGCAGTTTTGGTACCAGGGGAGGAGTGTCCTACGAGCAGTACTTC
>few|-|TRBV7-2|TRBJ2-7
CASSLRDRTYEQYF
TGTGCCAGCAGCTTACGGGACCGAACCTACGAGCAGTACTTC
>-|-|TRBV25-1|TRBJ1-2
CASRSDRTLNYGYTF
TGTGCCAGCAGAAGTGACAGGACCCTTAACTATGGCTACACCTTC
>-|-|TRBV12-3/TRBV12-4|TRBJ2-3
CGSSRGSRTARLDTQYF
TGTGGCAGCAGTCGCGGCAGTCGGACTGCGCGATTAGATACGCAGTATTTT
>-|-|TRBV12-3/TRBV12-4|TRBJ1-3
CASSRRSSGNTIYF
TGTGCCAGCAGCCGGAGAAGTTCTGGAAACACCATATATTTT
>once|-|TRBV5-5|TRBJ1-4
CASTDGGLGEKLFF
TGTGCCAGCACCGACGGGGGACTTGGAGAAAAACTGTTTTTT
>-|-|TRBV27|TRBJ2-2
CASSFSDATGELFF
TGTGCCAGCAGTTTTTCGGACGCCACCGGGGAGCTGTTTTTT
>many|TRBD2|TRBV7-2|TRBJ2-3
CASSLVVQSGRAADTQYF
TGTGCCAGCAGCTTAGTGGTCCAGAGCGGGAGGGCGGCAGATACGCAGTATTTT
>few|-|TRBV29-1|TRBJ1-3
CSVDEGNTIYF
TGCAGCGTTGATGAGGGAAACACCATATATTTT
>many|-|TRBV7-8|TRBJ2-2
CASSLDYRAEAGELFF
TGTGCCAGCAGCTTAGATTACAGGGCCGAGGCCGGGGAGCTGTTTTTT
>few|TRBD1|TRBV5-1|TRBJ2-5
CASSSGTGGSGETQYF
TGCGCCAGCAGCTCCGGGACAGGGGGAAGTGGAGAGACCCAGTACTTC
>-|-|TRBV10-3|TRBJ1-4
CAISPQLSSNENLFF
TGTGCCATCAGCCCCCAGCTGTCGTCTAATGAAAACCTGTTTTTT
>few|-|TRBV19|TRBJ1-6
CARRLGGDPSPLHF
TGTGCCAGGAGGCTCGGTGGGGACCCCTCACCCCTCCACTTT
>few|TRBD2|TRBV6-1|TRBJ2-7
CASSEGIAGGYEQYF
TGTGCCAGCAGTGAAGGAATAGCGGGGGGCTACGAGCAGTACTTC
>many|TRBD2|TRBV7-2|TRBJ2-1
CASWDLLAGGIHEQFF
TGTGCCAGCTGGGACCTTTTAGCGGGGGGGATACATGAGCAGTTCTTC
>-|TRBD1|TRBV6-5|TRBJ2-7
CASSSRPARTGLYEQYF
TGTGCCAGCAGCTCGCGACCAGCCCGGACAGGTTTGTACGAGCAGTACTTC
>few|TRBD2|TRBV7-2|TRBJ2-1
CASSLGLAGASGEWVF
TGTGCCAGCAGCTTAGGACTAGCGGGAGCTAGCGGGGAATGGGTCTTC
>-|-|TRBV11-2|TRBJ1-2
CASSQASYGYTF
TGTGCCAGCAGCCAAGCGAGCTATGGCTACACCTTC
>-|-|TRBV19|TRBJ2-3
CASSAGRRGDTQYF
TGTGCCAGTAGTGCGGGGAGACGGGGTGATACGCAGTATTTT
>-|-|TRBV7-2|TRBJ2-7
CASSLQHRASYEQYF
TGTGCCAGCAGCCTACAACACAGGGCTTCCTACGAGCAGTACTTC